The clone carrying this T cell receptor (beta chain) was seen ten or more times. Its antigen is unknown. There are 16 residues in the CDR3. Germline V gene data show CDR1 as KGHSH and CDR2 as LQKENI. V was clipped by 2 bases and J by 7 bases, with 15 bases between them. The data belong to a study of T cells in Graves' hyperthyroidism and ophthalmopathy. For the study at large: Before any treatment, at initial diagnosis, peripheral blood was collected.

Amplification of TCR beta CDR3 regions was performed using RNA transcripts as template. During a first-round RT-PCR of the TCR CDR3, the HTBI primer set was used. TCRdb independently ran MiXCR on the multiplex PCR reads; one entry per CDR3 protein. This repertoire shows fewer than 600,000 distinct CDR3 sequences, around 14% found once; its top ten account for about a sixth. Study results and limitations: The model's output predicted ophthalmopathy at a median of roughly 6.9 months prior to onset.

Source material: blood. The receptor comes from a woman under 30 with Graves' hyperthyroidism. This rearrangement joins TRBV18 to TRBJ1-6; no reliable D call. CDR3 sequence: CASSPGQRDWNSPLHF. The CDR3 region has the DNA TGTGCCAGCTCACCAGGTCAGAGAGATTGGAATTCACCCCTCCACTTT.